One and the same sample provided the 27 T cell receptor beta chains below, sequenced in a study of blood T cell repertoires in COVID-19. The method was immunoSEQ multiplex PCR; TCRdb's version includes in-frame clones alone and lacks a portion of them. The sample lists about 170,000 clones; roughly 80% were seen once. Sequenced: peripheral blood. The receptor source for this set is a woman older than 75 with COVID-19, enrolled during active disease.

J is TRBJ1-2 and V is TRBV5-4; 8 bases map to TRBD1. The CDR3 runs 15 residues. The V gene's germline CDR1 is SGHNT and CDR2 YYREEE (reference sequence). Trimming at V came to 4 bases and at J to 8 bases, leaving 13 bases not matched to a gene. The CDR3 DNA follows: TGTGCCAGCAGCCCCCTGGCAGGGGGCGCAGAAGGCTACACCTTC. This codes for CASSPLAGGAEGYTF.

The CDR3, as DNA: TGTGCCATCGGGTTAGCGGGTGGGCAAGAGACCCAGTACTTC. Amino acid sequence: CAIGLAGGQETQYF. This chain joins TRBV3-1 (or the pseudogene TRBV3-2) and TRBJ2-5, with 7 bases aligning to TRBD2. The CDR3 sequence is 14 residues long. After removal of 10 bases from V and 2 bases from J, the junction contained 10 bases not matched to a gene. Germline values: CDR1 LGHDT, CDR2 YNNKEL (reference sequence).

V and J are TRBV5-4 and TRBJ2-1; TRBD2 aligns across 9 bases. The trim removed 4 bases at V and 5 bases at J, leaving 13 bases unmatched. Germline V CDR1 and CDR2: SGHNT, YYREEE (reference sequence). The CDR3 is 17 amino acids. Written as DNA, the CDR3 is TGTGCCAGCAGCAGAGGGAGTGCGGGAGGGACCAACAATGAGCAGTTCTTC. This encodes CASSRGSAGGTNNEQFF.

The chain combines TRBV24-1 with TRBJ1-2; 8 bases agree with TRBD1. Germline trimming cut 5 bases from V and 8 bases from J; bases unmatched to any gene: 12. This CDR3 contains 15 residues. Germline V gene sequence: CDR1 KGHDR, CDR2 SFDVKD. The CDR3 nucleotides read TGTGCCACCAGTGGCATAGGGACAGGACGAGAGGGCTACACCTTC. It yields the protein CATSGIGTGREGYTF.

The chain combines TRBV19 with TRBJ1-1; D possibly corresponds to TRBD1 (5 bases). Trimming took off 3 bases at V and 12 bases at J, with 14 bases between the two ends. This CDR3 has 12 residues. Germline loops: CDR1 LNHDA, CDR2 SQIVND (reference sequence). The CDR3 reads CASSIPGGRTFF. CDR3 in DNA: TGTGCCAGTAGTATTCCTGGGGGGAGGACTTTCTTT.

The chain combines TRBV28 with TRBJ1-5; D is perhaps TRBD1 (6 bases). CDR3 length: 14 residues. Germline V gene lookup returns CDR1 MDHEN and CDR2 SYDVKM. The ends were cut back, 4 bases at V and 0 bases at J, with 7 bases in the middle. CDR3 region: CASSWTDSNQPQHF. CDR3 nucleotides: TGTGCCAGCAGTTGGACAGATAGCAATCAGCCCCAGCATTTT.

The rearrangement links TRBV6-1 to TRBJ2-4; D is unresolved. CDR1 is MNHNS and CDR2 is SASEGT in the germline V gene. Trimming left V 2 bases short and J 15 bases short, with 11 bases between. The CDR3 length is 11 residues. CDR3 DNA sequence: TGTGCCAGCAGTGAAATGGGCCTCTGGTACTTC. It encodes CASSEMGLWYF.

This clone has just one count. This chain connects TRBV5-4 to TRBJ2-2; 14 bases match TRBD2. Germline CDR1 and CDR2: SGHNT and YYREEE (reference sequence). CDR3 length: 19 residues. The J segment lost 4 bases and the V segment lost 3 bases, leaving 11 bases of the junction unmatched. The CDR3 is CASSSPGLAGGAGTGELFF. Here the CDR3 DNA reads TGTGCCAGCAGCTCCCCAGGACTAGCGGGAGGCGCGGGCACCGGGGAGCTGTTTTTT.

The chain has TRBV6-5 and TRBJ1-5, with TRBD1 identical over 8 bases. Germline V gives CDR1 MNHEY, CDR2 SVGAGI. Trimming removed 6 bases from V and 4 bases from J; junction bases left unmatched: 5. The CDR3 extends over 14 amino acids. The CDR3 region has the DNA TGTGCCAGCAGAAGCACAGGGGGGAATCAGCCCCAGCATTTT. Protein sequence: CASRSTGGNQPQHF.

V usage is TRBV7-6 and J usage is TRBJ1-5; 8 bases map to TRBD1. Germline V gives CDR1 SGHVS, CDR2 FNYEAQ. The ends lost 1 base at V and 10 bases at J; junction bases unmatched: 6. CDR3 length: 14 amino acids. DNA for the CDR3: TGTGCCAGCAGCTTAGTCACAGGGGGTGGTCCCCAGCATTTT. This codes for CASSLVTGGGPQHF.

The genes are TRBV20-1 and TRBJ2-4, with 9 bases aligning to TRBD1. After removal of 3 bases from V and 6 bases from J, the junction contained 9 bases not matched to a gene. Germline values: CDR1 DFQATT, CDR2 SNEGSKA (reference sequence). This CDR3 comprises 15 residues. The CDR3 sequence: CSASSTQGAGNIQYF. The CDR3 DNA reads TGCAGTGCTAGTTCGACACAGGGGGCAGGAAACATTCAGTACTTC.

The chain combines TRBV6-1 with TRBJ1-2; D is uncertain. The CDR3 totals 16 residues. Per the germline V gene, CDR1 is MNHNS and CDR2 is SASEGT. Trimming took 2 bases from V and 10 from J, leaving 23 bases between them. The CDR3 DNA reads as TGTGCCAGCAGTGAAACGGGGTCAGGACGGTCCGGAGTCTACACCTTC. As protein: CASSETGSGRSGVYTF.

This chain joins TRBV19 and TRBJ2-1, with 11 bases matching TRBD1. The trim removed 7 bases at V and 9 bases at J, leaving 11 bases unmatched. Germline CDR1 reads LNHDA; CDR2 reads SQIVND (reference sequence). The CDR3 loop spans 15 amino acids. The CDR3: CASMVGQGAIGEQFF. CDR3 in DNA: TGTGCCAGTATGGTTGGACAGGGGGCGATCGGTGAGCAGTTCTTC. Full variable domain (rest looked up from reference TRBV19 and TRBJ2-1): DGGITQSPKYLFRKEGQNVTLSCEQNLNHDAMYWYRQDPGQGLRLIYYSQIVNDFQKGDIAEGYSVSREKKESFPLTVTSAQKNPTAFYLCASMVGQGAIGEQFFGPGTRLTVL.

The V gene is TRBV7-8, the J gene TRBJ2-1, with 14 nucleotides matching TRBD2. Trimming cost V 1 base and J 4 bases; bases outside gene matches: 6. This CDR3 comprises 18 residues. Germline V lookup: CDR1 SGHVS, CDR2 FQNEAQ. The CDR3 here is CASSLEGLAGAAYNEQFF. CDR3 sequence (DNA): TGTGCCAGCAGCTTAGAGGGACTAGCGGGAGCGGCGTACAATGAGCAGTTCTTC. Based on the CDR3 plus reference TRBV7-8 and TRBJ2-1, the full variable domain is GAGVSQSPRYKVAKRGQDVALRCDPISGHVSLFWYQQALGQGPEFLTYFQNEAQLDKSGLPSDRFFAERPEGSVSTLKIQRTQQEDSAVYLCASSLEGLAGAAYNEQFFGPGTRLTVL.

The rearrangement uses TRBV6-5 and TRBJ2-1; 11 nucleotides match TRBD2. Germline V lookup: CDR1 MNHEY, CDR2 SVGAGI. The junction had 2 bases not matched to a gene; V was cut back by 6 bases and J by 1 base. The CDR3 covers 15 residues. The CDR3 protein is CASSTSGGSYNEQFF. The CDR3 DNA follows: TGTGCCAGCAGCACTAGCGGGGGTTCCTACAATGAGCAGTTCTTC.

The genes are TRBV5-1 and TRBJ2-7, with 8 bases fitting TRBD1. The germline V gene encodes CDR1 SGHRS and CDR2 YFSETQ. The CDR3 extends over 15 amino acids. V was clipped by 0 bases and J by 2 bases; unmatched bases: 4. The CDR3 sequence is CASSLDGQGPYEQYF. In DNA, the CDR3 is TGCGCCAGCAGCTTGGATGGACAGGGCCCCTACGAGCAGTACTTC. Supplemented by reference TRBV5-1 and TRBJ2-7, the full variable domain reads KAGVTQTPRYLIKTRGQQVTLSCSPISGHRSVSWYQQTPGQGLQFLFEYFSETQRNKGNFPGRFSGRQFSNSRSEMNVSTLELGDSALYLCASSLDGQGPYEQYFGPGTRLTVT.

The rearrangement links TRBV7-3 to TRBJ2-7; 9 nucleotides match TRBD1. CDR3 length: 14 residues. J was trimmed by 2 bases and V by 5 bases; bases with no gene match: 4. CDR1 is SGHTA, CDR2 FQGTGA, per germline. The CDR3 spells CASSLDRGAYEQYF. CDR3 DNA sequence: TGTGCCAGCAGCCTAGACAGGGGGGCCTACGAGCAGTACTTC.

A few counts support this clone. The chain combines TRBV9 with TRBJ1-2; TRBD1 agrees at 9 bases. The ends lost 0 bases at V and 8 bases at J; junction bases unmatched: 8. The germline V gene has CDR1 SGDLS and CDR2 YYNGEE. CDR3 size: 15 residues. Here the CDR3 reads CASSVETTGGGGYTF. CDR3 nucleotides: TGTGCCAGCAGCGTAGAGACGACAGGGGGAGGCGGCTACACCTTC.

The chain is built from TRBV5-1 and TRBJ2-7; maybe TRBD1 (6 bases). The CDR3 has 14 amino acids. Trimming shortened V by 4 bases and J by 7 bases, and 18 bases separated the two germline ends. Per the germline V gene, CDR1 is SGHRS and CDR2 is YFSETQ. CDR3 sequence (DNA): TGCGCCAGCAGCCCCGCGACAGGTCTGCGGGAGCAGTACTTC. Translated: CASSPATGLREQYF.

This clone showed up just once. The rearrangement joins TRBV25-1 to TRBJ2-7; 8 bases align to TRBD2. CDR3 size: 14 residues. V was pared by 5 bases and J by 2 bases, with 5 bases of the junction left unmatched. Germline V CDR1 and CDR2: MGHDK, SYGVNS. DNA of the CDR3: TGTGCCAGCAGTAGAGCGGGAGCGGCCTACGAGCAGTACTTC. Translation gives CASSRAGAAYEQYF.

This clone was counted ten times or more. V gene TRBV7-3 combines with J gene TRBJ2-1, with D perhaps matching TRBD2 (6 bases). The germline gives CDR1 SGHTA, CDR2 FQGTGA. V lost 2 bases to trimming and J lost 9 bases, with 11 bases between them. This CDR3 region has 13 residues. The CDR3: CASSLVVSGEQFF. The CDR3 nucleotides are TGTGCCAGCAGCTTAGTAGTTAGCGGTGAGCAGTTCTTC.

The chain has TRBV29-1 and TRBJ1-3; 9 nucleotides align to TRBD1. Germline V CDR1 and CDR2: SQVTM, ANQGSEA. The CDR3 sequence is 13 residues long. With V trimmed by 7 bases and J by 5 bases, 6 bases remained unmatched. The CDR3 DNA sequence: TGCAGCGGCTCACAGGGGGCTCGAAACACCATATATTTT. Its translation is CSGSQGARNTIYF.

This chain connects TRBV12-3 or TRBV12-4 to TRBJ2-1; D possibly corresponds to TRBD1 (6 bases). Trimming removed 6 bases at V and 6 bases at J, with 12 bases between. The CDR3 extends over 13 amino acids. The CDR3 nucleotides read TGTGCCAGCAGCCCAACAGGGCGCAATGAGCAGTTCTTC. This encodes CASSPTGRNEQFF.

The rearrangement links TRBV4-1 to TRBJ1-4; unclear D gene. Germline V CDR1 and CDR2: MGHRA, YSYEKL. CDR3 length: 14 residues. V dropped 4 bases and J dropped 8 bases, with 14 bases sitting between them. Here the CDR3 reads CASSPPTAGEKLFF. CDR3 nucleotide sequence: TGCGCCAGCAGCCCACCCACAGCGGGGGAAAAACTGTTTTTT.

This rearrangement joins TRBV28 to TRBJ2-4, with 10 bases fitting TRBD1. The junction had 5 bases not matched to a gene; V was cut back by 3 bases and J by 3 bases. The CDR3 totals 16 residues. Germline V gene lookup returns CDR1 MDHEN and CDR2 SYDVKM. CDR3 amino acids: CASSFPGQGFKNIQYF. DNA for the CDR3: TGTGCCAGCAGTTTCCCGGGACAGGGGTTCAAAAACATTCAGTACTTC.

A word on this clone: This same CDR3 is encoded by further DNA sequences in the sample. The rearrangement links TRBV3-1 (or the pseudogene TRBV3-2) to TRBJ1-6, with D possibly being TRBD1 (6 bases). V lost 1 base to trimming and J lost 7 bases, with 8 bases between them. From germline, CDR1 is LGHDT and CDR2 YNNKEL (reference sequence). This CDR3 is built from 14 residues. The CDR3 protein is CASSQGQVNSPLHF. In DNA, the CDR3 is TGTGCCAGCAGCCAAGGACAGGTGAATTCACCCCTCCACTTT.

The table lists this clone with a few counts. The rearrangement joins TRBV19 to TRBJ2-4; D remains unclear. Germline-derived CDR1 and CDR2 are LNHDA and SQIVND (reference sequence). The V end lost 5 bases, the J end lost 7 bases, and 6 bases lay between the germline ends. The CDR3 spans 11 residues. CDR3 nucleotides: TGTGCCAGTAGTGCAAGCAACATTCAGTACTTC. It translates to CASSASNIQYF.